This T cell receptor beta chain was profiled in a study of T-cell reconstitution after alpha-beta-depleted transplantation in children. Study-level findings and limits: Once a year had passed after transplant, T-cell counts and diversity came mostly from newly produced T cells. Alpha-beta T cells present about two months after transplant were reported to originate from several hundred expanded graft clones.

Germline values: CDR1 SGHRS, CDR2 YFSETQ. V lost 2 bases to trimming and J lost 3 bases, with 11 bases between them. The CDR3 length is 14 residues. This clonotype showed up many times. Its antigen is not identified. For TCRbeta, the library was prepared with unique molecular identifiers. TCRdb re-called the PCR reads with MiXCR, one entry per CDR3 protein. The sample consists of around 450,000 distinct CDR3 sequences, 43% of them appearing once. Sequencing used PBMCs, obtained before TCRalphabeta/CD19-depleted stem cell transplant. The receptor was isolated from a girl aged 2 to 10 with aplastic anemia, due to receive a stem cell transplant. The gene calls are TRBV5-1 and TRBJ2-5; no reliable D call. CDR3: CASSLVWTEETQYF. In DNA, the CDR3 is TGCGCCAGCAGCTTAGTTTGGACCGAAGAGACCCAGTACTTC.